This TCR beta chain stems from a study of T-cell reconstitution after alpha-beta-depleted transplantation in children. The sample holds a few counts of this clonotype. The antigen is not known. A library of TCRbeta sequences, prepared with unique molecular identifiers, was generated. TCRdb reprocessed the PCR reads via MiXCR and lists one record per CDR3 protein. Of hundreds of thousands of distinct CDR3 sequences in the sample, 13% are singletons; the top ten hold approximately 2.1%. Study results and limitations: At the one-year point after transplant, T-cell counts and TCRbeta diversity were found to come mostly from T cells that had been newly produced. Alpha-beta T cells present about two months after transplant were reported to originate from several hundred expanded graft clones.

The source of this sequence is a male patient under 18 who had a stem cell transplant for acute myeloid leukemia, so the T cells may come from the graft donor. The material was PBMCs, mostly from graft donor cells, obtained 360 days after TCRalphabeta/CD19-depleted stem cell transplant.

CDR3 protein: CASSPRTAPSTDTQYF. Written as DNA, the CDR3 is TGTGCCAGCAGTCCGCGGACAGCACCTAGCACAGATACGCAGTATTTT. The rearrangement joins TRBV12-3 or TRBV12-4 to TRBJ2-3, with D maybe TRBD1 (6 bases). With 5 bases removed from V and 0 bases from J, the gap between germline ends came to 15 bases. The CDR3 runs 16 residues.